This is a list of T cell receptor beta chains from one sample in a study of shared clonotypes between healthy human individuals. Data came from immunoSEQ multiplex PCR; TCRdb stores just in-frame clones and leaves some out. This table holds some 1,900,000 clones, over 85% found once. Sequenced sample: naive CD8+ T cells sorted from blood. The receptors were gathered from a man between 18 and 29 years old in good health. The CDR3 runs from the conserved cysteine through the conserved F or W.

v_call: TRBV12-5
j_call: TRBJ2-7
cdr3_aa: CASGSPGTGGPRYEQYF

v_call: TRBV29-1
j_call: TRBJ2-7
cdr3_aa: CSAMTGEDYEQYF

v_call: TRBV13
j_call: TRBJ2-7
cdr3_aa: CASSGDRVAYEQYF

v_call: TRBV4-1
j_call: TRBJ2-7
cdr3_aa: CASSHGEGEEQYF

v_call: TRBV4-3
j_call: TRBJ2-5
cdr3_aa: CASSRLTGGEETQYF

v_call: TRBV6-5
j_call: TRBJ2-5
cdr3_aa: CASSYSGTVQETQYF

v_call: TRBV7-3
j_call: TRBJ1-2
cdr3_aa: CASSYDKNYGYTF

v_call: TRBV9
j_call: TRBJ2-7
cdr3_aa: CASSVVGDQPYYEQYF

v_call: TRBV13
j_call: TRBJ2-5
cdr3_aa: CASSLERDEETQYF

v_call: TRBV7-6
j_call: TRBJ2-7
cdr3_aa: CASSRISWDEQYF

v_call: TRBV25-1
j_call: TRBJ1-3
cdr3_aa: CASSEYEGASGNTIYF

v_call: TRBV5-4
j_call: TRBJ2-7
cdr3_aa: CASSGGSYEQYF

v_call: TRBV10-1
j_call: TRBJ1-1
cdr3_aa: CASSPETGIEAFF